The source of this T cell receptor (beta chain) is a study of cytomegalovirus exposure and HLA in healthy donors. As for the study in general: Of several hundred genotyped donors, about 81% clustered with self-reported Caucasian donors.

This CDR3 has 12 residues. V lost 2 bases and J 3 bases, leaving 5 bases between the germline ends. Per germline, CDR1 MDHEN and CDR2 SYDVKM. Both 60 Vbeta primers and 13 Jbeta primers went into the PCR. Clones were sequenced by immunoSEQ multiplex PCR, and TCRdb holds only the in-frame ones, with some missing. Here the sample spans more than 95,000 clones, about four fifths being singletons. The chain uses TRBV28 and TRBJ2-7; D remains unclear. The TCR comes from a man under 40 in good health and CMV-seronegative. The specimen was PBMCs. CDR3 loop: CASSLTDYEQYF. CDR3 coding DNA: TGTGCCAGCAGTTTAACAGACTACGAGCAGTACTTC.